This TCR beta chain appears in the sequencing data of a study of Graves' ophthalmopathy and Graves' hyperthyroidism (dated by TCRdb to the late 2010s). In terms of the full investigation: Peripheral blood samples were taken at the time of initial diagnosis, before any treatment was given. The study used signatures of the TCR beta repertoire to tell Graves' ophthalmopathy apart from Graves' hyperthyroidism and to predict which patients would progress to ophthalmopathy. In total, 135 blood samples were TCR-sequenced: approximately 42 ophthalmopathy, 75 hyperthyroidism and roughly 17 hyperthyroidism-to-ophthalmopathy patients. To explore V-J signatures that distinguish ophthalmopathy from hyperthyroidism, a discovery set of roughly 98 patients was enrolled, made up of about 40 with ophthalmopathy and 55 to 65 with stable hyperthyroidism. For independent validation, a separate cohort was made up of about 18 hyperthyroidism patients plus 17 patients who later progressed from hyperthyroidism to ophthalmopathy. In five or six hyperthyroidism patients, the T-cell repertoires found in thyroid tissue were compared with those found in blood. Following sample collection, hyperthyroidism patients were given methimazole at a starting dose of 30 mg daily, and ophthalmopathy patients were given high-dose intravenous methylprednisolone.

Including the terminal cysteine and phenylalanine, the CDR3 comprises 17 residues. The retained sequence is limited to the CDR3, 51 bases, with the frame set at the first base. CDR1 and CDR2 were assigned from the germline V gene as SGHTA and FQGNSA. Trimming takes 5 bases off V and 10 bases off J; junction bases not matched to a gene: 18. As concerns this clonotype: This clone's antigen is unknown. No per-base quality is available; no much larger clone lies one base away.

What the authors observed across the whole study: Ophthalmopathy was separated from stable hyperthyroidism by the 13-signature model with more than 85% sensitivity and 81% to 83% specificity in cross-validation and with 80%/75% in the test set. Sample size was not predetermined statistically, and investigators were not blinded to group allocation. Most expanded thyroid clonotypes with frequency above 0.001 were also detected in blood, suggesting blood repertoires may reflect the thyroid immune response. In validation, the model predicted ophthalmopathy progression with nearly 71% sensitivity and around 72% specificity; about a dozen predicted patients were CT-confirmed with GO in a median of about 6.1 months.

The ophthalmopathy patients had moderately to severely active disease, with a Clinical Activity Score of 3 or higher, a NOSPECS grade of 4 or higher, and a disease duration of less than 3 months. Patients with other autoimmune diseases, uncontrolled infections, pregnancy or lactation were excluded. Diagnosis relied on clinical symptoms, serum thyroxine, TRAb, thyroid ultrasound and orbital computed tomography. Using Ficoll-Paque density gradient centrifugation, PBMCs were isolated from less than 13 ml of fresh peripheral blood. Trizol reagent was used to extract the total RNA, and its quality was then checked on an Agilent 2100 Bioanalyzer. For repertoire sequencing, TCR beta CDR3 regions were amplified from RNA transcripts. A first-round RT-PCR used HTBI primers with the Qiagen OneStep RT-PCR kit, followed by a second-round multiplex PCR, size selection and purification. Libraries were sequenced paired-end with 100 bp reads on an Illumina HiSeq2000. On the study's bioinformatics: SOAPnuke was used to process the reads, removing any read that contained adapters or uncalled bases, had a mean Phred below 15, or lacked an exact match to the constant primer or identifier. COPE v1.2.5 was used to merge the high-quality paired reads. Unique nucleotide sequences were defined as clonotypes and aligned to IMGT TRB V, D and J references using MiTCR v1.1. The analysis was limited to V-J combinations with a frequency above 0.0001, which together covered about 99% of repertoires. For each V-J combination, a TCR clonal expansion and chaos score was defined as the ratio of F50 clonal expansion to chaos observed in the TCRdist matrix. Welch's t-statistics and random forest were used to narrow the features down to around twelve V-J combinations, which were then fed into a naive Bayes classifier. The Morisita-Horn index was used to measure how similar the thyroid and blood repertoires were. TCRdb applied fastp at Q25 and MiXCR to the public reads, then kept only in-frame beta chains. Rows with a matching CDR3 protein are joined into one entry that keeps the most common DNA and genes. For this entry, the V and J calls and clone size follow TCRdb and not the study's own pipeline. This sample is represented by almost 750,000 distinct CDR3 sequences; roughly two fifths of them were singletons. The ten largest clones represent approximately 43% of the sample.

The chain is assembled from TRBV7-2 and TRBJ2-2; the central 8 bases match TRBD2. The sequenced material came from peripheral blood. This receptor was taken from an adult man with Graves' ophthalmopathy. CDR3 reads: CASSLPGTRGTNVELFF. Here is the DNA: TGTGCCAGCAGCCTCCCCGGGACTAGAGGGACGAACGTGGAGCTGTTTTTT.